These 13 T cell receptor beta chains were all obtained from the same sample, sequenced in a study of blood T cells in healthy people across ages. Next came a second PCR, run for about 6 to 11 cycles, which used a sample-barcoded 5' primer along with a J-beta primer mix. Via MiXCR, TCRdb re-called the 5' RACE reads, giving one row per CDR3 protein. The sample yields 1.5 million to 1.8 million distinct CDR3 sequences, roughly 43% seen once. The specimen was blood. These receptors were taken from a woman aged 18-29 years in good health.

This clonotype has just a few counts. The rearrangement joins TRBV7-2 to TRBJ1-5; D is ambiguous. The CDR3 has 13 amino acids. CDR1 is SGHTA, CDR2 FQGNSA, per germline. Trimming removed 3 bases from V and 5 bases from J, with 8 bases in between. CDR3 sequence reads: CASSLASHQPQHF. For the CDR3, the DNA is TGTGCCAGCAGCTTGGCCAGCCATCAGCCCCAGCATTTT.

The rearrangement joins TRBV4-3 to TRBJ1-1, with D uncertain. The CDR3 consists of 15 residues. Trimming pared 0 bases from V and 9 bases from J, leaving 17 bases between. CDR1 is LGHNA, CDR2 YSLEER, per germline. The CDR3 nucleotides read TGCGCCAGCAGCCAAGATCGTGGGAGGGAGACTCAAGCTTTCTTT. It yields the protein CASSQDRGRETQAFF.

This clonotype has more than one count but fewer than ten. V usage is TRBV24-1 and J usage is TRBJ2-1; D tentatively reads TRBD1 or TRBD2 (5 bases each). Germline CDR1 KGHDR, CDR2 SFDVKD. CDR3 length: 15 amino acids. V shed 0 bases and J shed 7 bases, with 12 bases lying between them. CDR3 DNA sequence: TGTGCCACCAGTGATTTGGGGACGGCTGAAAATGAGCAGTTCTTC. This gives the protein CATSDLGTAENEQFF.

The chain carries TRBV28 and TRBJ1-5; D is perhaps TRBD1 (6 bases). Germline assignment: CDR1 MDHEN and CDR2 SYDVKM. The CDR3 is made up of 12 amino acids. Trimming cost V 7 bases and J 9 bases, with 13 bases left between them. CDR3 loop: CASNTGRRPQHF. In DNA form, the CDR3 reads TGTGCCAGCAATACAGGGCGAAGGCCCCAGCATTTT. The full variable domain, completed using reference TRBV28 and TRBJ1-5, is DVKVTQSSRYLVKRTGEKVFLECVQDMDHENMFWYRQDPGLGLRLIYFSYDVKMKEKGDIPEGYSVSREKKERFSLILESASTNQTSMYLCASNTGRRPQHFGDGTRLSIL.

The chain couples TRBV6-5 to TRBJ1-2; tentative D call: TRBD1 (6 bases). The V gene lost 2 bases and the J gene lost 7 bases, with 23 bases spanning the gap. Germline CDR1 and CDR2: MNHEY and SVGAGI. CDR3 length: 17 amino acids. The CDR3 DNA sequence: TGTGCCAGCAGTTACGGTGGGGACATTTCTTCCTTGGGTGGCTACACCTTC. Amino acids: CASSYGGDISSLGGYTF.

This chain joins TRBV7-2 and TRBJ2-7; the D gene is possibly TRBD1 (6 bases). Per germline, CDR1 SGHTA and CDR2 FQGNSA. V was pared by 2 bases and J by 2 bases, with 10 bases between. The CDR3 spans 14 residues. CDR3 loop: CASSLSRQAYEQYF. The DNA for the CDR3 is TGTGCCAGCAGCTTATCTCGACAGGCCTACGAGCAGTACTTC.

The chain couples TRBV7-9 to TRBJ2-7; D could derive from TRBD1 or TRBD2 (5 bases each). In germline, CDR1 is SEHNR, CDR2 FQNEAQ (reference sequence). The CDR3 length is 14 residues. Between the trimmed V and J ends, which lost 3 bases and 4 bases, there was a span of 13 bases. The CDR3: CASSFPGTIYEQYF. The CDR3 DNA follows: TGTGCCAGCAGCTTCCCCGGGACCATTTACGAGCAGTACTTC. Using reference TRBV7-9 and TRBJ2-7 for the parts outside the CDR3, the full variable domain is DTGVSQNPRHKITKRGQNVTFRCDPISEHNRLYWYRQTLGQGPEFLTYFQNEAQLEKSRLLSDRFSAERPKGSFSTLEIQRTEQGDSAMYLCASSFPGTIYEQYFGPGTRLTVT.

This chain uses TRBV4-3 with TRBJ2-7; no firm D call. The germline V gene encodes CDR1 LGHNA and CDR2 YSLEER. The CDR3 length is 14 residues. Between the trimmed V and J ends, which lost 5 bases and 6 bases, there was a span of 17 bases. The CDR3 loop reads CASSTFLRSSEQYF. As DNA, the CDR3 is TGCGCCAGCAGCACCTTTCTTAGGAGTAGCGAGCAGTACTTC.

The chain couples TRBV29-1 to TRBJ2-1; TRBD1 aligns across 8 bases. Germline values: CDR1 SQVTM, CDR2 ANQGSEA. The CDR3 loop spans 17 amino acids. V dropped 7 bases and J dropped 0; count of bases not matched to a gene: 14. The chain's CDR3 is CSAAGVGTGRSYNEQFF. The CDR3, as DNA: TGCAGCGCCGCAGGGGTCGGGACAGGTCGCTCCTACAATGAGCAGTTCTTC.

The chain combines TRBV7-2 with TRBJ1-2; 8 bases are a match to TRBD1. The length of the CDR3 is 15 residues. V trimming: 5 bases; J trimming: 8 bases; junction bases outside the gene matches: 13. Germline values: CDR1 SGHTA, CDR2 FQGNSA. Here the CDR3 reads CASSLRGTGRGGYTF. CDR3 sequence (DNA): TGTGCCAGCAGCCTACGGGGGACAGGTCGGGGGGGCTACACCTTC.

This chain uses TRBV10-3 with TRBJ1-5; D remains ambiguous. Trimming removed 10 bases at V and 3 bases at J, with 13 bases between. This CDR3 has 13 amino acids. The germline V gene encodes CDR1 ENHRY and CDR2 SYGVKD. The CDR3 DNA reads as TGTGCCAGTGAACGACAAGACAATCAGCCCCAGCATTTT. Protein sequence: CASERQDNQPQHF.

This clonotype came up a few times. The DNA of the CDR3 is TGTGCCAGCAGTTTTCCCGCAGGGATGGGCAACGAGCAGTACTTC. Encoded protein: CASSFPAGMGNEQYF. This chain links TRBV28 with TRBJ2-7; D possibly corresponds to TRBD1 (5 bases). The CDR3 is made up of 15 amino acids. The germline V gene has CDR1 MDHEN and CDR2 SYDVKM. The ends were cut back, 3 bases at V and 5 bases at J, with 17 bases in the middle.

The table lists this clonotype with a few counts. The chain links TRBV5-1 to TRBJ2-7, with a possible D match to TRBD1 (5 bases). Germline V gene lookup returns CDR1 SGHRS and CDR2 YFSETQ. This CDR3 has 15 amino acids. V lost 0 bases and J lost 4, with 14 bases in between. In DNA, the CDR3 is TGCGCCAGCAGCTTGGGAGATAACAGGTGGTACGAGCAGTACTTC. Its protein is CASSLGDNRWYEQYF.